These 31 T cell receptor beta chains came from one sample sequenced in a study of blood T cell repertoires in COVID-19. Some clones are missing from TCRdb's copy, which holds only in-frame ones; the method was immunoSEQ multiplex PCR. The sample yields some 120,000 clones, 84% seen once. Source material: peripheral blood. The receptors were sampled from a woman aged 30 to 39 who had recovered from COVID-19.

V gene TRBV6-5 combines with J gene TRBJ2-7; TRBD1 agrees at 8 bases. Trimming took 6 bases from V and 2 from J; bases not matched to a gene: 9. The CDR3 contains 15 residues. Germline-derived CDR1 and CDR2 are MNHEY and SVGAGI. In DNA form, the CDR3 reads TGTGCCAGCAGCCGCGGACAGGGAGGTCCCTACGAGCAGTACTTC. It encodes CASSRGQGGPYEQYF.

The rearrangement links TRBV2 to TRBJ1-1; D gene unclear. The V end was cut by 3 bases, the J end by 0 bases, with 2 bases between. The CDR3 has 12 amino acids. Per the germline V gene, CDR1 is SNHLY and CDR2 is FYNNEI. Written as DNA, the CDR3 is TGTGCCAGCAGTGACTTGAACACTGAAGCTTTCTTT. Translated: CASSDLNTEAFF.

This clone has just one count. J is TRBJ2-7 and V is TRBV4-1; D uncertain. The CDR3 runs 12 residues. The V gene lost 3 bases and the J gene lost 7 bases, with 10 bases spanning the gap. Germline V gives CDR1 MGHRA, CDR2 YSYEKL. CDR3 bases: TGCGCCAGCAGCCAGCCTCTAGAGGAGCAGTACTTC. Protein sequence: CASSQPLEEQYF.

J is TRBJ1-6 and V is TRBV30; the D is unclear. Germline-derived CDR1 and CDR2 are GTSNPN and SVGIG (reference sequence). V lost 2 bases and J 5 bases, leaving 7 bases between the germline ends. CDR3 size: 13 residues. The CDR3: CAWSTRDNSPLHF. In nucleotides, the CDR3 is TGTGCCTGGAGTACGAGAGATAATTCACCCCTCCACTTT. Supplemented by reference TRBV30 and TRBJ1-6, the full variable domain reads SQTIHQWPATLVQPVGSPLSLECTVEGTSNPNLYWYRQAAGRGLQLLFYSVGIGQISSEVPQNLSASRPQDRQFILSSKKLLLSDSGFYLCAWSTRDNSPLHFGNGTRLTVT.

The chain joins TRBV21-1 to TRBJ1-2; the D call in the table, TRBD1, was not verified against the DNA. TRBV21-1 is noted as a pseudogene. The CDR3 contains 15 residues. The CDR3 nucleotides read TGTGCCAGCAGCACAGGGCAGGGGAGTCCTGGTGGCTACACCTTC. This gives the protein CASSTGQGSPGGYTF.

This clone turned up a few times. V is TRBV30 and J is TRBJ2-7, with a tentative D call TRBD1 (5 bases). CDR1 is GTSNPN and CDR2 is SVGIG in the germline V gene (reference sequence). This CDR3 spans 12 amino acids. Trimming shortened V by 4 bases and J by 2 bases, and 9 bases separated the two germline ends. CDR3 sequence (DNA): TGTGCCTGGACAAAAGGGGCCTACGAGCAGTACTTC. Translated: CAWTKGAYEQYF.

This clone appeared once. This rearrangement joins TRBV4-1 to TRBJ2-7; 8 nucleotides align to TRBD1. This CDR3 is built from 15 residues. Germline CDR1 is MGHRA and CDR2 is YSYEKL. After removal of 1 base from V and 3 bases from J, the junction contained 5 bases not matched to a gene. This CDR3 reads CASSQAQGAGYEQYF. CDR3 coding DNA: TGCGCCAGCAGCCAAGCTCAGGGGGCAGGCTACGAGCAGTACTTC.

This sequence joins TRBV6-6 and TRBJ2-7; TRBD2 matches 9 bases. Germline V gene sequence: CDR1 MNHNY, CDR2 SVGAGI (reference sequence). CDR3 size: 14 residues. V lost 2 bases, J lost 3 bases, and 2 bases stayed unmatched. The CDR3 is CASSYETSGYEQYF. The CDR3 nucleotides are TGTGCCAGCAGTTACGAGACTAGCGGCTACGAGCAGTACTTC.

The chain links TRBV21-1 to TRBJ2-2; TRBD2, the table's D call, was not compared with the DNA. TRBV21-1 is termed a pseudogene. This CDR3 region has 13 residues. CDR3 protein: CASSPQGERELFF. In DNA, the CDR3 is TGTGCCAGCAGCCCCCAAGGAGAAAGGGAGCTGTTTTTT.

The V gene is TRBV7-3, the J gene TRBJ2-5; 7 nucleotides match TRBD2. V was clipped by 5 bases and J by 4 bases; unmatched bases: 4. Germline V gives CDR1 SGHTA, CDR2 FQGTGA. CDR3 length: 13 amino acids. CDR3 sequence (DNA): TGTGCCAGCAGCCGCGGCGGGAGAGAGACCCAGTACTTC. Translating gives CASSRGGRETQYF.

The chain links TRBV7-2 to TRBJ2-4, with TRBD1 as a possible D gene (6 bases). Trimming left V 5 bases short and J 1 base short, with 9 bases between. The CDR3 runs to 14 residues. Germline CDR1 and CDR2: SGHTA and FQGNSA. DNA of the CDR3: TGTGCCAGCAGCGTCGACAGGGCCAAAAACATTCAGTACTTC. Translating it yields CASSVDRAKNIQYF.

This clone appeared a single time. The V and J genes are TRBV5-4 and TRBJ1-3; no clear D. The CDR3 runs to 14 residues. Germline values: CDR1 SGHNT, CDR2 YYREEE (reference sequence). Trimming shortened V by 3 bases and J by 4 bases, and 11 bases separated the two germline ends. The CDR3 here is CASSSTLVGNTIYF. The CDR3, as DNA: TGTGCCAGCAGCTCGACACTTGTCGGAAACACCATATATTTT.

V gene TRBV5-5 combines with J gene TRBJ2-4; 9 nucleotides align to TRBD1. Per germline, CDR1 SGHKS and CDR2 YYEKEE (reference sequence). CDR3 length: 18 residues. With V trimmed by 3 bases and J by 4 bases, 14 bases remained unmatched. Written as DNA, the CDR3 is TGTGCCAGCAGCTCCCCCCTCGGACAGGGGCACTTTAAAAACATTCAGTACTTC. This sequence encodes CASSSPLGQGHFKNIQYF.

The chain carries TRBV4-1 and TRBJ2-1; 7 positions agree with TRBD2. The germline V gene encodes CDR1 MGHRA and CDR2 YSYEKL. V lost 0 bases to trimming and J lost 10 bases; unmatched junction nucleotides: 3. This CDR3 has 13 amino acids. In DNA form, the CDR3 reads TGCGCCAGCAGCCAAGAGGGGGGGGACGAGCAGTTCTTC. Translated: CASSQEGGDEQFF.

This CDR3 is CSVPAGDTLYQETQYF. CDR3 bases: TGCAGCGTTCCAGCGGGGGATACATTGTACCAAGAGACCCAGTACTTC. This chain connects TRBV29-1 to TRBJ2-5; 8 bases agree with TRBD2. V shed 5 bases, J shed 0 bases, and the junction held 11 bases outside the gene matches. Germline CDR1 is SQVTM and CDR2 is ANQGSEA. The CDR3 runs to 16 residues.

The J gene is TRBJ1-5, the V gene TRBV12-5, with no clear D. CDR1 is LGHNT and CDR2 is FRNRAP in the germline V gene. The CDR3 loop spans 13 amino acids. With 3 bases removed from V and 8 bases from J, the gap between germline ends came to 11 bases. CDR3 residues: CASGFSWSEPQHF. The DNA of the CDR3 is TGTGCTAGTGGTTTTTCATGGAGCGAGCCCCAGCATTTT.

For the CDR3, the DNA is TGTGCCAGCAGCTTTGACAGCCCCTCTGGAAACACCATATATTTT. This codes for CASSFDSPSGNTIYF. The genes are TRBV13 and TRBJ1-3, with a weak D call TRBD1 (5 bases). Germline CDR1 and CDR2: PRHDT and FYEKMQ (reference sequence). V lost 3 bases, J lost 0 bases, and 9 bases lay in between. This CDR3 contains 15 residues.

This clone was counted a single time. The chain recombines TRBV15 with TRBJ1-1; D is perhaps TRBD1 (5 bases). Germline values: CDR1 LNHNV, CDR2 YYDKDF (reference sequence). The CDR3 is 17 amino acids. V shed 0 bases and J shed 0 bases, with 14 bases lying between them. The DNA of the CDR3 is TGTGCCACCAGCAGAGAAAAGGGGAACATAATGAACACTGAAGCTTTCTTT. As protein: CATSREKGNIMNTEAFF.

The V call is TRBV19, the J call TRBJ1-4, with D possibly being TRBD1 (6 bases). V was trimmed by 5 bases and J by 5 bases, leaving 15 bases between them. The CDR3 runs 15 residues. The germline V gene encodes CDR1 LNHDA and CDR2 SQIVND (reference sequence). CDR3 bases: TGTGCCAGTAGTGCCCGACAGGTTGAGAATGAAAAACTGTTTTTT. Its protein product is CASSARQVENEKLFF.

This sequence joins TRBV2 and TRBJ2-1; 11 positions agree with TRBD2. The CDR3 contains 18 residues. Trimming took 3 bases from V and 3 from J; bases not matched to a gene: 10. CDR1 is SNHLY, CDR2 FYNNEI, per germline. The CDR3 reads CASSEGLADHQFYNEQFF. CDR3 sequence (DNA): TGTGCCAGCAGTGAGGGACTAGCGGACCACCAATTCTACAATGAGCAGTTCTTC.

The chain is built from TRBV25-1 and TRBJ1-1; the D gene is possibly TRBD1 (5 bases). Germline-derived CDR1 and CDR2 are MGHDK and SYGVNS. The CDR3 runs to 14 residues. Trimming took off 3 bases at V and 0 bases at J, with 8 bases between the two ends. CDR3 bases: TGTGCCAGCAGTGAGCAGGGAATGAACACTGAAGCTTTCTTT. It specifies CASSEQGMNTEAFF.

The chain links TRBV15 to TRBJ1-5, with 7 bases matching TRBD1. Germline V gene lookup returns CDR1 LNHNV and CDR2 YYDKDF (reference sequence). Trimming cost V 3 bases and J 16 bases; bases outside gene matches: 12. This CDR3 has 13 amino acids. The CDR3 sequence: CATSRDRPKETHF. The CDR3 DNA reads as TGTGCCACCAGCAGGGACAGGCCGAAAGAGACCCATTTT.

CDR3 nucleotides: TGTGCCAGCAGCGGTCCCCTGGATCAGCCCCAGCATTTT. Its translation is CASSGPLDQPQHF. This chain uses TRBV25-1 with TRBJ1-5; D unresolved. The CDR3 runs 13 residues. CDR1 is MGHDK, CDR2 SYGVNS, per germline. V was shortened by 6 bases and J by 5 bases, with 11 bases between the two germline ends.

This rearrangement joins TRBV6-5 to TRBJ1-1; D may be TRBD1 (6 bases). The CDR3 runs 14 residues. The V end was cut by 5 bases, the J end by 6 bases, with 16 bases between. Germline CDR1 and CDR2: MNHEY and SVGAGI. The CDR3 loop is CASSPYRADAEAFF. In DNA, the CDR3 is TGTGCCAGCAGTCCATACAGGGCGGACGCTGAAGCTTTCTTT.

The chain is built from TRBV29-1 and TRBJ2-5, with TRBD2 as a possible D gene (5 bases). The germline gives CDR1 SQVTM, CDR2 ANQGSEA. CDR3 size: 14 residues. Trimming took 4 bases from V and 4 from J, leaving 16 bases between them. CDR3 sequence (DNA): TGCAGCGTTGTTTTCGGGTGGGAGTCAGAGACCCAGTACTTC. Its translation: CSVVFGWESETQYF.

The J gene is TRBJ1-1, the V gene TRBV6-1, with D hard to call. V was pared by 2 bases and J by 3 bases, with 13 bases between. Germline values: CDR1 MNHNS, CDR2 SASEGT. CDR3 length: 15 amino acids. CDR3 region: CASSESTHRDTEAFF. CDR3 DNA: TGTGCCAGCAGTGAATCTACTCACAGAGACACTGAAGCTTTCTTT.

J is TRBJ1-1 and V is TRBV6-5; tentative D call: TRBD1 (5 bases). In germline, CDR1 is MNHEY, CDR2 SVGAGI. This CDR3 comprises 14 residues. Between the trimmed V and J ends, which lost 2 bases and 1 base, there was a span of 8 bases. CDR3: CASSYTTGNTEAFF. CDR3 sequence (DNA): TGTGCCAGCAGTTACACAACAGGGAACACTGAAGCTTTCTTT.

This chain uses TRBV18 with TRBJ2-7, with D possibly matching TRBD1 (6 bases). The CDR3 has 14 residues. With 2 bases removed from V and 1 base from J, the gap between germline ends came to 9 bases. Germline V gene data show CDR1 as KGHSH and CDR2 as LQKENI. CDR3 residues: CASSPSDSSYEQYF. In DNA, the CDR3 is TGTGCCAGCTCACCATCGGACAGTTCCTACGAGCAGTACTTC. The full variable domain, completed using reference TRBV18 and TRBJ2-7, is NAGVMQNPRHLVRRRGQEARLRCSPMKGHSHVYWYRQLPEEGLKFMVYLQKENIIDESGMPKERFSAEFPKEGPSILRIQQVVRGDSAAYFCASSPSDSSYEQYFGPGTRLTVT.

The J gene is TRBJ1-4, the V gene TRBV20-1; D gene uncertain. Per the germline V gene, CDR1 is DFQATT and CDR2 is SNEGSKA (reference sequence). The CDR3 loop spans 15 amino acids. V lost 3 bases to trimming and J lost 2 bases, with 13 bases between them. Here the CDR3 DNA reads TGCAGTGCTAGTTCCAGGTTGATGACTAATGAAAAACTGTTTTTT. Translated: CSASSRLMTNEKLFF.

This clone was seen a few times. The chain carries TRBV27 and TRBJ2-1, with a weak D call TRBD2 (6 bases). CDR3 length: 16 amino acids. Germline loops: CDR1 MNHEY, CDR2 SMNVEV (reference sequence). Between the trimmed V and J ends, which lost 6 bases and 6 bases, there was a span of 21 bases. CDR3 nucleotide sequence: TGTGCCAGCAGCCGAAGGCCGGGGGTAACGGGCAATGAGCAGTTCTTC. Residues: CASSRRPGVTGNEQFF.

The CDR3 loop reads CATLTGGLYQETQYF. The DNA for the CDR3 is TGCGCCACCTTAACGGGAGGGCTGTACCAAGAGACCCAGTACTTC. The rearrangement uses TRBV10-1 and TRBJ2-5; 8 bases line up with TRBD2. The J segment lost 0 bases and the V segment lost 10 bases, leaving 10 bases of the junction unmatched. CDR3 length: 15 amino acids. Germline CDR1 WNHNN, CDR2 SYGVQD (reference sequence).